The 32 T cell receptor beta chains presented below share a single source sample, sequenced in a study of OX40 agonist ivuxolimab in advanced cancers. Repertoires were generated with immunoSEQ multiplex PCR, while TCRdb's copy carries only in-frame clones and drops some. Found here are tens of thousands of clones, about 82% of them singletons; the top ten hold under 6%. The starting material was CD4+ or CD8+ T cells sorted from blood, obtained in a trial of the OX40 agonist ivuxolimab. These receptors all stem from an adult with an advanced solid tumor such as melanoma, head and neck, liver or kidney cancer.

The CDR3 reads CASSPQSGHLYEQYF. The DNA of the CDR3 is TGTGCCAGCAGCCCACAATCGGGACACCTCTACGAGCAGTACTTC. This chain links TRBV7-3 with TRBJ2-7; weak D call: TRBD1 (6 bases). Between the trimmed V and J ends, which lost 5 bases and 3 bases, there was a span of 17 bases. Looked up from germline, CDR1 is SGHTA and CDR2 is FQGTGA. The length of the CDR3 is 15 residues.

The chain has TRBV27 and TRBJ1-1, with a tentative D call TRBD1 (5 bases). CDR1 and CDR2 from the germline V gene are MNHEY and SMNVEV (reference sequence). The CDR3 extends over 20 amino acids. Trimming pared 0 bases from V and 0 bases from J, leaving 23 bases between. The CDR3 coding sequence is TGTGCCAGCAGTTTATCTGGGGCGGTGGGGCGCCTATGGGTGAACACTGAAGCTTTCTTT. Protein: CASSLSGAVGRLWVNTEAFF.

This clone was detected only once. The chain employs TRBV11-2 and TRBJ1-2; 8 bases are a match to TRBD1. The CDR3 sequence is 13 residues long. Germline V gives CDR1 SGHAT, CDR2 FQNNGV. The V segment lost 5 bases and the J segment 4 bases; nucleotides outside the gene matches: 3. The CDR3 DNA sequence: TGTGCCAGCAGCCGGACAGGGCCCTATGGCTACACCTTC. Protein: CASSRTGPYGYTF. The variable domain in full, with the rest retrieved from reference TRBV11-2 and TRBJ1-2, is EAGVAQSPRYKIIEKRQSVAFWCNPISGHATLYWYQQILGQGPKLLIQFQNNGVVDDSQLPKDRFSAERLKGVDSTLKIQPAKLEDSAVYLCASSRTGPYGYTFGSGTRLTVV.

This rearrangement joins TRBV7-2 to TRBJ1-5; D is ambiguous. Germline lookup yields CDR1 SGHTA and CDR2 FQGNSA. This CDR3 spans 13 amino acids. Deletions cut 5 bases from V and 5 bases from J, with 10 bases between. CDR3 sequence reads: CASSTWADQPQHF. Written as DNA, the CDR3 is TGTGCCAGCAGCACTTGGGCCGATCAGCCCCAGCATTTT.

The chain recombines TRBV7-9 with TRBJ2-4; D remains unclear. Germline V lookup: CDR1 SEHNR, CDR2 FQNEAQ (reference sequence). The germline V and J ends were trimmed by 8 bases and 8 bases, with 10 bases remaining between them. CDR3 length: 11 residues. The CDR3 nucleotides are TGTGCCAGCGGTACGGCGGACATTCAGTACTTC. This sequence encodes CASGTADIQYF.

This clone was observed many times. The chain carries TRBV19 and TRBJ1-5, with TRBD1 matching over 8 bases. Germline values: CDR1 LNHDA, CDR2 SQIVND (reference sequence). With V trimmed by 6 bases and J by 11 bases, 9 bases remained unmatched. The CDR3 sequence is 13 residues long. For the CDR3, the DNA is TGTGCCAGTAGCCAGGCCGGGACAGGTACCCAGCATTTT. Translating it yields CASSQAGTGTQHF.

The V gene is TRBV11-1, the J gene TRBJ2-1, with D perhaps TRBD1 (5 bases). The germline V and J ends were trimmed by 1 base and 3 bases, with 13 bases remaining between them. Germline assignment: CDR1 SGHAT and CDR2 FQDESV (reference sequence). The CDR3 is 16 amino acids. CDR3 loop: CASSLEQVANYNEQFF. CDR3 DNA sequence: TGTGCCAGCAGCTTAGAACAGGTTGCCAACTACAATGAGCAGTTCTTC. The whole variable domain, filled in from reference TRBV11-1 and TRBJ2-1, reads EAEVAQSPRYKITEKSQAVAFWCDPISGHATLYWYRQILGQGPELLVQFQDESVVDDSQLPKDRFSAERLKGVDSTLKIQPAELGDSAMYLCASSLEQVANYNEQFFGPGTRLTVL.

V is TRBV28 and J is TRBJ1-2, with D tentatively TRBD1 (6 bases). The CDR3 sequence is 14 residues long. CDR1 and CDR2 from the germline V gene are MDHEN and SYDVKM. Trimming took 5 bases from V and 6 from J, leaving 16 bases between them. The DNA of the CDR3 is TGTGCCAGCAGTCCCCCCGGAGGGGGTGATGGCTACACCTTC. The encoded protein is CASSPPGGGDGYTF.

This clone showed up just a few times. The CDR3 region is CASSSRTRDGQYF. The CDR3 nucleotides read TGTGCCAGCAGCTCACGGACACGAGATGGGCAGTATTTT. This chain uses TRBV7-6 with TRBJ2-3; weak D call: TRBD1 (5 bases). V was cut by 4 bases and J by 11 bases, with 16 bases left in between. The V gene's germline CDR1 is SGHVS and CDR2 FNYEAQ. The CDR3 is 13 residues long.

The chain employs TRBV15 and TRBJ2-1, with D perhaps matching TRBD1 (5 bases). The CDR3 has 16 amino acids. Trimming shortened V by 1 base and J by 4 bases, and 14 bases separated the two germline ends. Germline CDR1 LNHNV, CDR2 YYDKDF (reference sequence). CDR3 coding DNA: TGTGCCACCAGCAGAGCCAGGGCAGAACCTTACAATGAGCAGTTCTTC. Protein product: CATSRARAEPYNEQFF. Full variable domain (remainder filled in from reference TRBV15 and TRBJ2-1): DAMVIQNPRYQVTQFGKPVTLSCSQTLNHNVMYWYQQKSSQAPKLLFHYYDKDFNNEADTPDNFQSRRPNTSFCFLDIRSPGLGDTAMYLCATSRARAEPYNEQFFGPGTRLTVL.

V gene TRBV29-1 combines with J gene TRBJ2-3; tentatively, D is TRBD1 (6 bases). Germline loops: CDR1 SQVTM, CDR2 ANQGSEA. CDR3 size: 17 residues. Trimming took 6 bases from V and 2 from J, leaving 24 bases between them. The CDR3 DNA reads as TGCAGCGTGGGGAATGTCAGGGGCCAATCCCTCACAGATACGCAGTATTTT. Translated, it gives CSVGNVRGQSLTDTQYF.

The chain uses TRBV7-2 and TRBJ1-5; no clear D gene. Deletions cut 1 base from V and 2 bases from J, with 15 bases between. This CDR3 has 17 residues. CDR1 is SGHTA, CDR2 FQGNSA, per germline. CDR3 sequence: CASSLDRTVRGNQPQHF. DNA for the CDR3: TGTGCCAGCAGCTTAGATCGTACAGTCAGAGGCAATCAGCCCCAGCATTTT.

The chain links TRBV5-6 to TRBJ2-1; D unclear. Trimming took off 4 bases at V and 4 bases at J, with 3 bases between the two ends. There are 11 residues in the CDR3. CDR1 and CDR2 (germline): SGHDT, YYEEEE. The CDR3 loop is CASSLYNEQFF. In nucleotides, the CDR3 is TGTGCCAGCAGCCTATACAATGAGCAGTTCTTC.

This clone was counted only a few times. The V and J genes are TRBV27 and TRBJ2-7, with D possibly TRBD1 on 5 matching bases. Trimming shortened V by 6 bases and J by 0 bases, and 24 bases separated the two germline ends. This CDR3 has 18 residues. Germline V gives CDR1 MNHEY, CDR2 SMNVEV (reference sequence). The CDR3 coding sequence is TGTGCCAGCAGCCCAACCTCCGCGACAGCCCAAAGCTCCTACGAGCAGTACGTC. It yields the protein CASSPTSATAQSSYEQYV.

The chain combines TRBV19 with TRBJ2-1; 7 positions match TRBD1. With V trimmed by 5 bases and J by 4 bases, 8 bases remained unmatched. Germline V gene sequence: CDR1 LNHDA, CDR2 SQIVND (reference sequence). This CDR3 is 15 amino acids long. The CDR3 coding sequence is TGTGCCAGTAGTGACAGGGTTGGGGTATACAATGAGCAGTTCTTC. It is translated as CASSDRVGVYNEQFF.

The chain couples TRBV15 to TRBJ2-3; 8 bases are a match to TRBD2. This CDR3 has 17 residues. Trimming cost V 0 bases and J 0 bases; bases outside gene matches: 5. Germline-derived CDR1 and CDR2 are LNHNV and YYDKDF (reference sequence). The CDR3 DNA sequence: TGTGCCACCAGCAGAGATCGGGGGGGGCCGAGCACAGATACGCAGTATTTT. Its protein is CATSRDRGGPSTDTQYF. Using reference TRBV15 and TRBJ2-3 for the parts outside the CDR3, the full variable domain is DAMVIQNPRYQVTQFGKPVTLSCSQTLNHNVMYWYQQKSSQAPKLLFHYYDKDFNNEADTPDNFQSRRPNTSFCFLDIRSPGLGDTAMYLCATSRDRGGPSTDTQYFGPGTRLTVL.

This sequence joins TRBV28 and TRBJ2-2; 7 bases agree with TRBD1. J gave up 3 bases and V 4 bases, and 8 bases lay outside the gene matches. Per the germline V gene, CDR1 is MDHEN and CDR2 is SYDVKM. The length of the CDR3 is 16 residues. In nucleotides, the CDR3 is TGTGCCAGCAGTTCGATCAGGGACAGCTACACCGGGGAGCTGTTTTTT. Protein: CASSSIRDSYTGELFF.

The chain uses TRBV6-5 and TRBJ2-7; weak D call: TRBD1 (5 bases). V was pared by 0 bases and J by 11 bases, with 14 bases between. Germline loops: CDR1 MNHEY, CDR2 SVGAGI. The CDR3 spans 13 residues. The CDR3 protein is CASSYSSRGREYV. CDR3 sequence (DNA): TGTGCCAGCAGTTACTCGTCAAGGGGCCGGGAGTACGTC.

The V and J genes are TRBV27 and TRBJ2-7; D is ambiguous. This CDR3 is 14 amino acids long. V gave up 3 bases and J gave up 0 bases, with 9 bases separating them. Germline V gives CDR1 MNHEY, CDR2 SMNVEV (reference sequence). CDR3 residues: CASSFGTSSYEQYF. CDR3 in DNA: TGTGCCAGCAGTTTTGGCACGAGCTCCTACGAGCAGTACTTC.

In DNA, the CDR3 is TGCGCCAGCAGCGCGGGCCGCGGGAATAATTCACCCCTCCACTTT. Its protein product is CASSAGRGNNSPLHF. The rearrangement joins TRBV5-1 to TRBJ1-6; the D is unclear. With 4 bases removed from V and 5 bases from J, the gap between germline ends came to 13 bases. The germline CDR1 and CDR2 sequences are SGHRS and YFSETQ. This CDR3 has 15 residues.

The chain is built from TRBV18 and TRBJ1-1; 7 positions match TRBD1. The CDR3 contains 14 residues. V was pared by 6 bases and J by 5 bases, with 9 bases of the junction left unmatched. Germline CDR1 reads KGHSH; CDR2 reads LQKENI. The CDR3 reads CASSRQGPRTEAFF. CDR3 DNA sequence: TGTGCCAGCTCGCGACAGGGCCCGAGGACTGAAGCTTTCTTT.

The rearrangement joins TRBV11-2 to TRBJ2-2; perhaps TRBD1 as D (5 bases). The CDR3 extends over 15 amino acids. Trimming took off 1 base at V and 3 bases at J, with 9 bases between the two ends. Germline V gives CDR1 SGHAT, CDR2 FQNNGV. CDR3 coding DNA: TGTGCCAGCAGCTTAGGGGCAGGGTACACCGGGGAGCTGTTTTTT. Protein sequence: CASSLGAGYTGELFF.

The CDR3 nucleotides read TGTGCCAGCAGCCATAGCGGGGGCAGGTCCTACAATGAGCAGTTCTTC. Amino acids: CASSHSGGRSYNEQFF. The chain joins TRBV28 to TRBJ2-1, with 9 bases aligning to TRBD2. The junction had 7 bases not matched to a gene; V was cut back by 6 bases and J by 1 base. The CDR3 has 16 amino acids. Germline assignment: CDR1 MDHEN and CDR2 SYDVKM.

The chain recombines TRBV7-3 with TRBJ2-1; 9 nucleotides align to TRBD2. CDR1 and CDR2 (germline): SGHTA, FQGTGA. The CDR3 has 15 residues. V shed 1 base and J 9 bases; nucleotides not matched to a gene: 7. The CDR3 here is CASSLNASGTGEQFF. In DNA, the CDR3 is TGTGCCAGCAGCTTAAACGCTAGCGGGACCGGTGAGCAGTTCTTC.

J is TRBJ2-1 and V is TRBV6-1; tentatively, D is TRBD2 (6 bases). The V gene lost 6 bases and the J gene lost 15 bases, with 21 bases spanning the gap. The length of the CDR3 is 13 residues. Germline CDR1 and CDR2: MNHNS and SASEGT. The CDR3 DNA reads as TGTGCCAGCAGCCGCCTCGGGGCCCTCGGGGGGTTCTTC. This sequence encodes CASSRLGALGGFF.

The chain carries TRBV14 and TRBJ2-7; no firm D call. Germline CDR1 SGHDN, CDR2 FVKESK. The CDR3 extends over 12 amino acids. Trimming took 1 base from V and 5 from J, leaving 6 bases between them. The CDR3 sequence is CASSQVVHEQYV. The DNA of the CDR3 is TGTGCCAGCAGCCAAGTAGTCCACGAGCAGTACGTC.

DNA for the CDR3: TGTGCCAGCAGGGCTCGACAGGGTGCTGAAGCTTTCTTT. Translated, it gives CASRARQGAEAFF. The rearrangement uses TRBV6-1 and TRBJ1-1; 7 nucleotides match TRBD1. The CDR3 has 13 residues. Trimming cost V 6 bases and J 6 bases; bases outside gene matches: 7. The germline CDR1 and CDR2 sequences are MNHNS and SASEGT.

For the CDR3, the DNA is TGTGCCAGCTCACCATTGGAGGTCTCAGGGAACACCGGGGAGCTGTTTTTT. Its translation: CASSPLEVSGNTGELFF. J is TRBJ2-2 and V is TRBV18, with a possible D match to TRBD2 (5 bases). Germline-derived CDR1 and CDR2 are KGHSH and LQKENI. CDR3 length: 17 residues. V was shortened by 2 bases and J by 1 base, with 14 bases between the two germline ends.

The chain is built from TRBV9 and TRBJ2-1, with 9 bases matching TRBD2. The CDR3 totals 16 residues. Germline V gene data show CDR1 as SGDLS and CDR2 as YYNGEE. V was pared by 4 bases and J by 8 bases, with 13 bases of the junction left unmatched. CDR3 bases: TGTGCCAGCAGCTCTTCTTTAGCGGGAGTCAGCGATGAGCAGTTCTTC. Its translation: CASSSSLAGVSDEQFF. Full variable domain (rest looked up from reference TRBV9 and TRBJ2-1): DSGVTQTPKHLITATGQRVTLRCSPRSGDLSVYWYQQSLDQGLQFLIQYYNGEERAKGNILERFSAQQFPDLHSELNLSSLELGDSALYFCASSSSLAGVSDEQFFGPGTRLTVL.

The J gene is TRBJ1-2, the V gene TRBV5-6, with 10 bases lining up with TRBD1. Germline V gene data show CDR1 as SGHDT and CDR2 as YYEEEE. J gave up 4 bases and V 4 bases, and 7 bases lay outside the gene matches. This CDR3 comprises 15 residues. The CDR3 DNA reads TGTGCCAGCAGCCTACGACAGGGGGCAGCCTATGGCTACACCTTC. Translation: CASSLRQGAAYGYTF.

CDR3 region: CASATQRGSRNQPQHF. The CDR3 nucleotides read TGTGCCAGCGCTACACAACGTGGGTCCCGCAATCAGCCCCAGCATTTT. V is TRBV6-6 and J is TRBJ1-5, with D unclear. Trimming shortened V by 8 bases and J by 2 bases, and 19 bases separated the two germline ends. The CDR3 length is 16 residues. CDR1 and CDR2 (germline): MNHNY, SVGAGI (reference sequence).

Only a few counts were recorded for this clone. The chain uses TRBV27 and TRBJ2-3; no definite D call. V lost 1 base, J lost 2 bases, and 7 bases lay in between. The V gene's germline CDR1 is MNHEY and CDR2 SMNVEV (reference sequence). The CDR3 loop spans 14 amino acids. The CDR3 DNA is TGTGCCAGCAGTTTATACAGAAACACAGATACGCAGTATTTT. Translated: CASSLYRNTDTQYF.